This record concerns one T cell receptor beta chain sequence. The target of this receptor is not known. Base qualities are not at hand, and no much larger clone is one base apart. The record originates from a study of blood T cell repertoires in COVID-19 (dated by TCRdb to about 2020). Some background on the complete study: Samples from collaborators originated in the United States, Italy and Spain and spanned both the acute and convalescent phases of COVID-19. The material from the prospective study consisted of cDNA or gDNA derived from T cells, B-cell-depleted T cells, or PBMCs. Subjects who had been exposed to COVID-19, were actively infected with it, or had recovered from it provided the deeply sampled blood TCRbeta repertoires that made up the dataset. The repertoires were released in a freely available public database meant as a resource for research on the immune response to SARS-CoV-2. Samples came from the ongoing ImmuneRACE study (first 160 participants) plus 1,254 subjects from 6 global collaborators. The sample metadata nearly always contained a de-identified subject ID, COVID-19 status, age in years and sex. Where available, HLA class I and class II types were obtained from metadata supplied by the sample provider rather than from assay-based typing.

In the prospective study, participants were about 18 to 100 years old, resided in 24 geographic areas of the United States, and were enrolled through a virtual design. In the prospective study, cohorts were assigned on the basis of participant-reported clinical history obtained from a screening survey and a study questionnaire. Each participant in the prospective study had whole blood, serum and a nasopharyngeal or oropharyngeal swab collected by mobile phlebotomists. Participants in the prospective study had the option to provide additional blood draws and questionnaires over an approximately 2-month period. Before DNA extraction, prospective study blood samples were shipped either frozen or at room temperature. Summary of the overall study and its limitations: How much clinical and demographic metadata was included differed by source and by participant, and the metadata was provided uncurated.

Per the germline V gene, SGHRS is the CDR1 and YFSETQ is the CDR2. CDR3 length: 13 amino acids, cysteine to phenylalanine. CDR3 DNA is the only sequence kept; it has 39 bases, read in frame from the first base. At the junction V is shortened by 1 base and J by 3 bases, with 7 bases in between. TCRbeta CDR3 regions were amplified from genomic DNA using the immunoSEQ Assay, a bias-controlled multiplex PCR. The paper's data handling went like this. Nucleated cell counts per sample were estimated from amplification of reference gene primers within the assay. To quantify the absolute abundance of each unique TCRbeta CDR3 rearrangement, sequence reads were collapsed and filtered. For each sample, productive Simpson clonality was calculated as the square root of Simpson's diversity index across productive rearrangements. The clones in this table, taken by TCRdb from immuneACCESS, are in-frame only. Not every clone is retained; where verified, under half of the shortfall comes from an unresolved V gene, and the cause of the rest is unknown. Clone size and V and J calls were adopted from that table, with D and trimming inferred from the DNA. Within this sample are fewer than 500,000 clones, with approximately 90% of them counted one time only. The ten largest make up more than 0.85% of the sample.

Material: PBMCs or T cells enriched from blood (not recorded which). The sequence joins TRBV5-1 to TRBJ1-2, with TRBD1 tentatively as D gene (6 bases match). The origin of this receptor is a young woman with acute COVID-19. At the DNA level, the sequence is TGCGCCAGCAGCTTGCCAGGGGACTATGGCTACACCTTC. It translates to CASSLPGDYGYTF.